The rows below give T cell receptor beta chains drawn from one sample of a study of PD-1 blockade in classical Hodgkin lymphoma. Assay: immunoSEQ multiplex PCR; the TCRdb copy retains only in-frame clones and omits some. This sample has approximately 60,000 clones, with about 91% found just once. Source: peripheral blood mononuclear cells (PBMCs), taken at baseline. All receptors derive from a human donor with classical Hodgkin lymphoma. Each CDR3 is given with its conserved first and last residue. Fields, in order: V gene, CDR3 length, CDR3 protein.

>TRBV18|15
CASSVWDRGGYGYTF
>TRBV5-5|14
CASSPRTVNTEAFF
>TRBV15|13
CASRQGAGNTIYF
>TRBV5-6|18
CASSPPPRVPFPPHKQFF
>TRBV9|14
CASSVEGRSQPQHF
>TRBV11-2|14
CASSTSDFGNTIYF
>TRBV11-2|14
CASSLLTRNYGYTF
>TRBV27|12
CASRTGPYGYTF
>TRBV28|16
CASRTRWWGAYNEQFF
>TRBV13|17
CASSSPIAGGTYNEQFF
>TRBV5-4|14
CASSSWGMAYEQYF
>TRBV5-5|15
CASSPRGDQGETQYF
>TRBV27|16
CASSLSITPPYYEQYF
>TRBV19|17
CASSTRATSVGYEKLFF
>TRBV5-1|14
CASSLGEMTDTQYF
>TRBV7-2|15
CASKAPSGGTSTQYF
>TRBV29-1|13
CSVEKGTATEAFF
>TRBV29-1|12
CSVLTSSYEQYF
>TRBV6-1|16
CASSDGRTVAKNIQYF
>TRBV28|11
CASSSNYGYTF
>TRBV2|15
CASIVELAAYNEQFF
>TRBV5-8|15
CASSLLGQQNQPQHF
>TRBV7-8|15
CASSLRTGGDTEAFF
>TRBV30|13
CAWSVAGYQPQHF
>TRBV7-2|15
CASSYGTGPQETQYF
>TRBV18|14
CASSSSTMNSPLHF
>TRBV29-1|15
CSVDGGEEISYEQYF
>TRBV7-6|14
CASSLEASYQPQHF
>TRBV5-5|15
CASSSGADGTGELFF
>TRBV5-5|13
CASRLGGLDEQFF
>TRBV7-6|13
CASSLGQGSPLHF
>TRBV5-1|15
CASSPRGRDTGELFF
>TRBV23-1|17
CASTSSQGNSGANVLTF
>TRBV16|15
CASSQNSIRVDEQFF
>TRBV29-1|14
CSVDRGSSYNEQFF
>TRBV5-5|12
CASSPDWNEQFF
>TRBV5-1|15
CASSLETGGLYTIYF
>TRBV27|13
CASSEEGNEKLFF
>TRBV30|11
CASRGGPEAFF
>TRBV28|11
CASSLRDEQYF
>TRBV5-4|15
CASRRNDWNTGELFF
>TRBV30|15
CAWSPPLTGRNTIYF
>TRBV11-2|17
CASSLGRDLASTDTQYF
>TRBV14|18
CASSQVLMWRGDSNEQFF
>TRBV27|14
CASSLSRVDYGYTF
>TRBV7-6|15
CASSPPTGSASIQYF
>TRBV4-2|14
CASSRQAGAQPQHF
>TRBV5-1|13
CASTDRGLGIQYF
>TRBV4-1|17
CASSQDFWGVPTYEQYF
>TRBV4-2|16
CASSQDAGGRFPPLHF
>TRBV28|16
CASSSGQGWFVHGYTF
>TRBV11-2|16
CASSLWGTGLFGELFF
>TRBV9|17
CASSVDPRSSDQETQYF
>TRBV28|12
CASSLRRNIQYF
>TRBV19|14
CASSLNTGRREAFF